This is a list of T cell receptor beta chains from one sample in a study of blood T cell repertoires in COVID-19. Produced via immunoSEQ multiplex PCR; TCRdb's table is partial and in-frame only. Among roughly 60,000 clones listed, 70% to 90% were seen once. Material for sequencing was peripheral blood. The source of these receptors is a man older than 75 with acute or convalescent COVID-19. CDR3s leave out the opening cysteine and the closing phenylalanine or tryptophan. Each record gives: D gene, J gene, V gene, CDR3 protein. A D gene is named only where the DNA matches it firmly.

.	TRBJ1-2	TRBV3-1/TRBV3-2	ASSLGLSYGYT
.	TRBJ2-3	TRBV11-2	ASSFWGVPTDTQY
TRBD2	TRBJ2-3	TRBV3-1/TRBV3-2	ASSQLPGTSGGARNTQY
.	TRBJ1-5	TRBV5-5	ASSLGGRAQRSNQPQH
TRBD1	TRBJ1-2	TRBV5-4	ASGQDRNYGYT
.	TRBJ1-1	TRBV7-2	ASSLARVRGTEAF
TRBD1	TRBJ1-2	TRBV6-6	ASSPPGGRGYT
.	TRBJ1-2	TRBV18	ASSQRLGDYGYT
TRBD2	TRBJ2-7	TRBV9	ASSVGPGGASYEQY
.	TRBJ2-3	TRBV11-2	ASRRLGPDTQY
.	TRBJ1-1	TRBV6-5	ASTRGGRSSTEAF
.	TRBJ1-5	TRBV19	ASSIPYRAGQPQH
.	TRBJ2-5	TRBV20-1	SASRDLRQTQY
TRBD2	TRBJ2-5	TRBV11-2	ASSLSSGVQETQY
.	TRBJ1-3	TRBV10-2	ASRAGDTIY
TRBD1	TRBJ1-1	TRBV5-1	ASGLDRPNTEAF
.	TRBJ1-1	TRBV7-9	ASSLDQGMNTEAF
.	TRBJ2-7	TRBV7-9	ASSFLNRPYEQY
.	TRBJ1-2	TRBV6-1	ASSEENYGYT
.	TRBJ2-3	TRBV11-3	ASSFSTSTDTQY
.	TRBJ2-5	TRBV5-1	ASSLVLGARETQY
.	TRBJ1-3	TRBV6-5	ASSQDTGNTIY
.	TRBJ2-7	TRBV7-2	ASSLGTGGSSYEQY
.	TRBJ1-6	TRBV18	ASSATKVNNSPLH
TRBD1	TRBJ2-3	TRBV2	ASSKTGESTDTQY
.	TRBJ2-5	TRBV5-1	ASSLRGAGAETQY
TRBD1	TRBJ1-4	TRBV18	ASSREGAGTNEKLF
TRBD2	TRBJ2-3	TRBV11-3	ASSRPPGGLDTQY
TRBD1	TRBJ1-2	TRBV5-1	ASSLERRGHGYT
.	TRBJ1-1	TRBV5-5	ASSAAGDTEAF
.	TRBJ2-7	TRBV6-2/TRBV6-3	ASSYSLQGATQY
.	TRBJ1-2	TRBV2	ASSAGDGFYGYT
.	TRBJ2-1	TRBV25-1	ASRSRGFNEQF
TRBD2	TRBJ2-5	TRBV20-1	SASGGASGGLGETQY
TRBD1	TRBJ2-2	TRBV11-2	ASTEQGSGTGELF
.	TRBJ1-2	TRBV14	ASSQTRTWGYT
TRBD1	TRBJ1-1	TRBV30	AWSPRQGDTEAF
.	TRBJ1-5	TRBV7-9	ASSLDLADQPQH
.	TRBJ1-6	TRBV11-3	ASSAPGHLNSPLH
TRBD1	TRBJ1-4	TRBV19	ASGQGVNEKLF
.	TRBJ1-5	TRBV30	AWSVAGPIGNQPQH
TRBD1	TRBJ2-1	TRBV5-1	ASSSDRGYYNEQF
.	TRBJ2-2	TRBV5-6	ASSLPSTGELF
.	TRBJ1-4	TRBV5-1	ASSSTDRPNEKLF
.	TRBJ1-2	TRBV25-1	ASSSPGGRTNYGYT
TRBD1	TRBJ1-2	TRBV18	ASSPAGQEGYT
TRBD1	TRBJ2-2	TRBV28	ASSYPGQGGTGELF
TRBD1	TRBJ1-1	TRBV19	ASSIQGAVAEAF
.	TRBJ2-7	TRBV6-1	ASSEAQRSYEQY
.	TRBJ2-2	TRBV7-3	ASSLASHTGELF
.	TRBJ1-2	TRBV21-1	ASSNKRATTVGYT
TRBD1	TRBJ1-1	TRBV6-2/TRBV6-3	ASSYKGTGVVEAF
.	TRBJ2-7	TRBV13	ASTPGLTVDEQY
.	TRBJ2-5	TRBV7-2	ASSSGNLKETQY
.	TRBJ2-6	TRBV14	ASSQGSGSGANVLT